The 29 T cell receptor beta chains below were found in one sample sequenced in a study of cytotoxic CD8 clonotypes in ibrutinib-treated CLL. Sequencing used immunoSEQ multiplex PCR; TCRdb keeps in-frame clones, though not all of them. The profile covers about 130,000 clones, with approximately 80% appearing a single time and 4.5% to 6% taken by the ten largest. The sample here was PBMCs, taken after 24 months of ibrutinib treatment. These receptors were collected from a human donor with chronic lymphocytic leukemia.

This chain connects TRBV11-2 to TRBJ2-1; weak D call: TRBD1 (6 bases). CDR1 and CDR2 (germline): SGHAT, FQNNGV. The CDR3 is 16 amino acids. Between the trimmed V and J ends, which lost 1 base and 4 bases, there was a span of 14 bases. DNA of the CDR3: TGTGCCAGCAGCTTAGGACCCCCAGGGGCGTACAATGAGCAGTTCTTC. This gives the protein CASSLGPPGAYNEQFF.

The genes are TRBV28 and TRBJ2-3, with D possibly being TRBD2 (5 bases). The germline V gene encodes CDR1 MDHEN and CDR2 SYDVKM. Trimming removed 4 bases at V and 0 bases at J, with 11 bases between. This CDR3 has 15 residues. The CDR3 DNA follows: TGTGCCAGCAGTTCCGTAGCGACTAGCACAGATACGCAGTATTTT. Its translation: CASSSVATSTDTQYF.

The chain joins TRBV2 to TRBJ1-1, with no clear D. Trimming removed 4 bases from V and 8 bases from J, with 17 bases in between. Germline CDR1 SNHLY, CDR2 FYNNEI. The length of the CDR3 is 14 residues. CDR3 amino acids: CASSADGVTPEAFF. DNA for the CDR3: TGTGCCAGCAGTGCCGACGGCGTAACACCCGAAGCTTTCTTT.

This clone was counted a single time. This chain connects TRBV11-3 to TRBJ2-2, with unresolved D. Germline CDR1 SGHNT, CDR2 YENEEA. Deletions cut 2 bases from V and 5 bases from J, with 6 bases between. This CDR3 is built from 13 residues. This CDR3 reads CASSLRVTGELFF. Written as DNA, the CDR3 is TGTGCCAGCAGCTTACGGGTTACCGGGGAGCTGTTTTTT.

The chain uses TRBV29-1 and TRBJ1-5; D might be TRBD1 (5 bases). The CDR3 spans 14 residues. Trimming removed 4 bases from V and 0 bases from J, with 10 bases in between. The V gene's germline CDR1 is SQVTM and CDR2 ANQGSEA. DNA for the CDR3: TGCAGCGTTGGGTCGGGGGATAGCAATCAGCCCCAGCATTTT. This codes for CSVGSGDSNQPQHF.

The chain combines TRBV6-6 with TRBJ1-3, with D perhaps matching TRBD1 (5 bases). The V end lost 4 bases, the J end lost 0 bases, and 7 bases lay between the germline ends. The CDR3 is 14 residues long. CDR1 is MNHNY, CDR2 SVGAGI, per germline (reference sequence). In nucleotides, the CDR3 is TGTGCCAGCAGTTGGGGGGTCTCTGGAAACACCATATATTTT. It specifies CASSWGVSGNTIYF.

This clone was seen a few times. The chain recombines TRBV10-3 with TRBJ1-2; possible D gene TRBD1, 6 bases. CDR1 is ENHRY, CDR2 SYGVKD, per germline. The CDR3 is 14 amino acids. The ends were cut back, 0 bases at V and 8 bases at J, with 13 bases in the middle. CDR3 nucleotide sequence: TGTGCCATCAGTGAGTCTGGGGGCGCGGGCGGCTACACCTTC. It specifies CAISESGGAGGYTF.

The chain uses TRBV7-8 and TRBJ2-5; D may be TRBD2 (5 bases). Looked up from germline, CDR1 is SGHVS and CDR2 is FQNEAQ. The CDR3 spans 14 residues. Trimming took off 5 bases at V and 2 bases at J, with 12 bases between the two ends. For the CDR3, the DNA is TGTGCCAGCAGCCTCAAGAGGACTCAAGAGACCCAGTACTTC. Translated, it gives CASSLKRTQETQYF.

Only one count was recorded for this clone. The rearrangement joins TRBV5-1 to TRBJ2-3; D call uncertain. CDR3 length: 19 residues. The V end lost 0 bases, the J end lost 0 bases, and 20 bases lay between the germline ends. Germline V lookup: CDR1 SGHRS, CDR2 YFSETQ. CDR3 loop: CASSLGAAWVADSTDTQYF. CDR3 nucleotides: TGCGCCAGCAGCTTGGGGGCCGCTTGGGTGGCGGATAGCACAGATACGCAGTATTTT.

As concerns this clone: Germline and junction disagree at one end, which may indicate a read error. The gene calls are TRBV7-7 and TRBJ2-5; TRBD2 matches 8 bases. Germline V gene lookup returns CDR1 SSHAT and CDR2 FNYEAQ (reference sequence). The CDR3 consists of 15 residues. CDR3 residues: CASSPGGGGRETQYF. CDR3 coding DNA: TGTGCTAGCAGTCCCGGGGGGGGCGGAAGGGAGACCCAGTACTTC.

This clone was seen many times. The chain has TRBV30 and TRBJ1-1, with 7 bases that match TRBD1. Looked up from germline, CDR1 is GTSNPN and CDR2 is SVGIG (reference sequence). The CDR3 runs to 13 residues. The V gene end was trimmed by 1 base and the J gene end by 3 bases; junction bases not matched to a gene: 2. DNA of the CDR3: TGTGCCTGGAGTGGGCAGGGGGACACTGAAGCTTTCTTT. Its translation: CAWSGQGDTEAFF.

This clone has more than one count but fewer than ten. This chain's CDR3 is CAISHNPGQDSGNTIYF. For the CDR3, the DNA is TGTGCCATCAGTCATAATCCGGGACAGGACTCTGGAAACACCATATATTTT. The chain recombines TRBV10-3 with TRBJ1-3, with 8 bases lining up with TRBD1. Looked up from germline, CDR1 is ENHRY and CDR2 is SYGVKD. The CDR3 consists of 17 residues. Trimming at V came to 5 bases and at J to 0 bases, leaving 9 bases not matched to a gene.

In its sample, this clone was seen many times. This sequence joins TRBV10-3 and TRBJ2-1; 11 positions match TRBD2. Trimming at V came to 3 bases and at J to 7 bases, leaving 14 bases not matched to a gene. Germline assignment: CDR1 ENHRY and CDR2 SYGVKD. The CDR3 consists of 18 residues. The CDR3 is CAISDLTSGGTEGNEQFF. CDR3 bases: TGTGCCATCAGTGACCTAACTAGCGGGGGAACCGAGGGGAATGAGCAGTTCTTC.

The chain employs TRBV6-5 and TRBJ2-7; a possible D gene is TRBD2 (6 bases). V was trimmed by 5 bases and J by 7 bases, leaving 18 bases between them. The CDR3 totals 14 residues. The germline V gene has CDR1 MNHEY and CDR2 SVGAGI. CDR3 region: CASSLRGLAGEQYF. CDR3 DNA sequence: TGTGCCAGCAGTCTCCGGGGCCTTGCGGGGGAGCAGTACTTC.

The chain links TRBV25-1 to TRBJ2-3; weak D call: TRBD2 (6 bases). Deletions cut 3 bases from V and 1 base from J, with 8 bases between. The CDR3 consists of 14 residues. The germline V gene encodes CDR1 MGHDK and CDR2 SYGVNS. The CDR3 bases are TGTGCCAGCAGTGATTCGGGGGGCACAGATACGCAGTATTTT. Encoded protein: CASSDSGGTDTQYF.

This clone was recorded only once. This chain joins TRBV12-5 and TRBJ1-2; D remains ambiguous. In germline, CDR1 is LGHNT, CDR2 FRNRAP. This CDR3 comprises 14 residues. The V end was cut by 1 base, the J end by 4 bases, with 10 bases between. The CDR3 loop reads CASGLGAGAYGYTF. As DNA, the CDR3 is TGTGCTAGTGGTTTGGGGGCAGGTGCCTATGGCTACACCTTC.

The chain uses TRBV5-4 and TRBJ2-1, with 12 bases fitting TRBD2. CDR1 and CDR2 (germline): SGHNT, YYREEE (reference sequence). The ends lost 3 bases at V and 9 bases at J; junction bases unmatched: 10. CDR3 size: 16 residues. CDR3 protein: CASSSLTSGRPGEQFF. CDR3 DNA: TGTGCCAGCAGCTCCCTGACTAGCGGGAGACCCGGTGAGCAGTTCTTC. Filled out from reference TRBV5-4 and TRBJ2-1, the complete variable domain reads ETGVTQSPTHLIKTRGQQVTLRCSSQSGHNTVSWYQQALGQGPQFIFQYYREEENGRGNFPPRFSGLQFPNYSSELNVNALELDDSALYLCASSSLTSGRPGEQFFGPGTRLTVL.

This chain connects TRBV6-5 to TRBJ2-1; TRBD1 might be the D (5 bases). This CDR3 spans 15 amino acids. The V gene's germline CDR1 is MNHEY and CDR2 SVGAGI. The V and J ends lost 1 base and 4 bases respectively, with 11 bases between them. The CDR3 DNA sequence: TGTGCCAGCAGTTACTGGCAGGGTAAATACAATGAGCAGTTCTTC. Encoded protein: CASSYWQGKYNEQFF.

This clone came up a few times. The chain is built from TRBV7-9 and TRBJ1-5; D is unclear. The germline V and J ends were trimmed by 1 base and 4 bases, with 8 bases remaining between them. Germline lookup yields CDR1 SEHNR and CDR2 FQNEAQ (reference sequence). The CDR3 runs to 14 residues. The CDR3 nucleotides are TGTGCCAGCAGCTTAGGACAAGCAAATCAGCCCCAGCATTTT. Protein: CASSLGQANQPQHF.

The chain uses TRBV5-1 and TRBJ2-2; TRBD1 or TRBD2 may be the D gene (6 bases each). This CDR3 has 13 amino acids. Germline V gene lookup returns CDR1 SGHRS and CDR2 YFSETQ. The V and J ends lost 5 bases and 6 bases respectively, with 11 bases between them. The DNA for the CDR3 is TGCGCCAGCAGACTGAGGGGGGCCGGGGAGCTGTTTTTT. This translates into CASRLRGAGELFF.

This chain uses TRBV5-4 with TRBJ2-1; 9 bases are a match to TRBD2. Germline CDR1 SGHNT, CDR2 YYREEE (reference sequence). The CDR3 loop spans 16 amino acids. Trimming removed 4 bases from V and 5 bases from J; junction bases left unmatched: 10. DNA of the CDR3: TGTGCCAGCAGCCCGGCAGGGGCTAGCGGGGACAATGAGCAGTTCTTC. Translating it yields CASSPAGASGDNEQFF.

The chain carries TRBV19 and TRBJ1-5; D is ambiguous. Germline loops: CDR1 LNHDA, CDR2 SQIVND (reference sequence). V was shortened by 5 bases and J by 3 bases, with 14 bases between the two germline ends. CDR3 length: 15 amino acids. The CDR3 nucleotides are TGTGCCAGTAGTCCCCCTCGATCCCTCAATCAGCCCCAGCATTTT. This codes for CASSPPRSLNQPQHF.

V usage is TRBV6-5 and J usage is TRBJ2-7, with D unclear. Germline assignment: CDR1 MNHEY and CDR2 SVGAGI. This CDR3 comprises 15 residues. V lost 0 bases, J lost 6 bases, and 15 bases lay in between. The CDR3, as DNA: TGTGCCAGCAGTTACTCGTCGGGTGGGCCACTCGAGCAGTACTTC. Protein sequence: CASSYSSGGPLEQYF.

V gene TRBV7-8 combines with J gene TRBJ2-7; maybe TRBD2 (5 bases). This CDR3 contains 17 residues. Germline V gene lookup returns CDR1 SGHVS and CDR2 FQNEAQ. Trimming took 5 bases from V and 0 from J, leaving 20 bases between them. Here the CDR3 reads CASSPLAGILPSYEQYF. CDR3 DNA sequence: TGTGCCAGCAGCCCTCTGGCGGGCATCCTCCCCTCCTACGAGCAGTACTTC.

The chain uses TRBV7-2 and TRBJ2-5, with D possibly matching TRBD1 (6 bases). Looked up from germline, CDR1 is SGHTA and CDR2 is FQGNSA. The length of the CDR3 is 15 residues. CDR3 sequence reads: CVTLGAPGEEWTQYF. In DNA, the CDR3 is TGTGTAACCTTAGGAGCCCCAGGGGAAGAGTGGACCCAGTACTTC. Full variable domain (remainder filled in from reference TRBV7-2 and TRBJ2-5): GAGVSQSPSNKVTEKGKDVELRCDPISGHTALYWYRQSLGQGLEFLIYFQGNSAPDKSGLPSDRFSAERTGGSVSTLTIQRTQQEDSAVYLCVTLGAPGEEWTQYFGPGTRLLVL.

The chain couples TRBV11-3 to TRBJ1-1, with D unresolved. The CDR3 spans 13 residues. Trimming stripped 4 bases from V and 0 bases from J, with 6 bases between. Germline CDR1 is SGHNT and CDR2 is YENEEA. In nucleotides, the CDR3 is TGTGCCAGCAGCTCCGCACTGAACACTGAAGCTTTCTTT. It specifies CASSSALNTEAFF.

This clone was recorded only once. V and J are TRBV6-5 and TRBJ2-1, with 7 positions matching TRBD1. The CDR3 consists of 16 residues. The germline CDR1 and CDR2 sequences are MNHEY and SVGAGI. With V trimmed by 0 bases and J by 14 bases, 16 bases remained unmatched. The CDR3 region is CASSYSTRPAQGKEFF. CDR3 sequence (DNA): TGTGCCAGCAGTTACTCGACACGGCCAGCACAGGGGAAGGAGTTCTTC.

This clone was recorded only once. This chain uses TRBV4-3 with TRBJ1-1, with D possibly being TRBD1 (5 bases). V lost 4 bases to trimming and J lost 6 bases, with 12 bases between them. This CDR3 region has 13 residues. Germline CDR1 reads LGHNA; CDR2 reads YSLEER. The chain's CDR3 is CASSPRQTAEAFF. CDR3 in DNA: TGCGCCAGCAGCCCCAGGCAGACAGCTGAAGCTTTCTTT.

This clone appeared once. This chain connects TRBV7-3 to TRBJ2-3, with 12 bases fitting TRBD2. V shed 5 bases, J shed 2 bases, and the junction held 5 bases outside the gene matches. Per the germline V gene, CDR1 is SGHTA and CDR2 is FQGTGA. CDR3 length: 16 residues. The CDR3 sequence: CASSPRTSGATDTQYF. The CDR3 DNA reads TGTGCCAGCAGCCCCCGGACTAGCGGGGCCACAGATACGCAGTATTTT.